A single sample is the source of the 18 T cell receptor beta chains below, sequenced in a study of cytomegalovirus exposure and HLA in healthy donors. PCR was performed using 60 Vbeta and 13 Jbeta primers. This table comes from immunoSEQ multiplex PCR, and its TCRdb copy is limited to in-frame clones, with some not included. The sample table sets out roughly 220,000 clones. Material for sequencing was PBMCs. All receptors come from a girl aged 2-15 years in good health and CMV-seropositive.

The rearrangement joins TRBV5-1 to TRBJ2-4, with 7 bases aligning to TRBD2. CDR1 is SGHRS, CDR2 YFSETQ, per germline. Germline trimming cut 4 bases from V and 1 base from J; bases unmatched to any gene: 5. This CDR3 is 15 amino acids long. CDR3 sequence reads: CASSPLADAKNIQYF. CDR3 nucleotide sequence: TGCGCCAGCAGCCCGCTAGCGGACGCCAAAAACATTCAGTACTTC.

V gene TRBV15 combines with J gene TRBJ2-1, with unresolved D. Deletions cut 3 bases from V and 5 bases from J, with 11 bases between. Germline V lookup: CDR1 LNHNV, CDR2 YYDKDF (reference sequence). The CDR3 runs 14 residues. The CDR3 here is CATSRLGLHNEQFF. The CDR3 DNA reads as TGTGCCACCAGCAGGCTAGGCTTACACAATGAGCAGTTCTTC.

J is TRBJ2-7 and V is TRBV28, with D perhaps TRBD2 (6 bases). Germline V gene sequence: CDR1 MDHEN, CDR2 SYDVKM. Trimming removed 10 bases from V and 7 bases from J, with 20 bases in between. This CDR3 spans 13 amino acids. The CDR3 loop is CATATGASGEQYF. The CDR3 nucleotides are TGTGCCACCGCAACGGGAGCCTCAGGGGAGCAGTACTTC.

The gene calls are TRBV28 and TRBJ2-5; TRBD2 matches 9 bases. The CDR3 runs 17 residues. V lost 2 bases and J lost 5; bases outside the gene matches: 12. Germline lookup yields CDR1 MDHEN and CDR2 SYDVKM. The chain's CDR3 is CASSLPGAGGPGETQYF. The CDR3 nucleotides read TGTGCCAGCAGTTTACCGGGGGCGGGAGGGCCAGGCGAGACCCAGTACTTC.

This CDR3 is CATDSNTGGGEKLFF. CDR3 coding DNA: TGTGCCACCGATTCCAATACAGGGGGAGGGGAAAAACTGTTTTTT. The chain couples TRBV28 to TRBJ1-4; the match to TRBD1 covers 8 bases. J lost 8 bases, V lost 10 bases, and 15 bases had no gene match. CDR1 MDHEN and CDR2 SYDVKM come from the germline V gene. The CDR3 contains 15 residues. The full variable domain, with the rest looked up from reference TRBV28 and TRBJ1-4, is DVKVTQSSRYLVKRTGEKVFLECVQDMDHENMFWYRQDPGLGLRLIYFSYDVKMKEKGDIPEGYSVSREKKERFSLILESASTNQTSMYLCATDSNTGGGEKLFFGSGTQLSVL.

CDR3 coding DNA: TGTGCCAGCAGTTTCCCTGGACAGGGGGCAGCGGAGGGCGGCTACACCTTC. It specifies CASSFPGQGAAEGGYTF. J is TRBJ1-2 and V is TRBV28; TRBD1 matches 11 bases. The germline V gene encodes CDR1 MDHEN and CDR2 SYDVKM. V dropped 3 bases and J dropped 8; count of bases not matched to a gene: 14. The CDR3 length is 17 residues.

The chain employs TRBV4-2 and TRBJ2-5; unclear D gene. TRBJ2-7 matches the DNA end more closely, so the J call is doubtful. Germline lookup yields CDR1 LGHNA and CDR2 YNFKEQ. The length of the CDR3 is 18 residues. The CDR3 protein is CASSPRVAPDPLYYEQYF. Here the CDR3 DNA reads TGTGCCAGCAGCCCTCGGGTCGCCCCAGACCCCCTATACTACGAGCAGTACTTC.

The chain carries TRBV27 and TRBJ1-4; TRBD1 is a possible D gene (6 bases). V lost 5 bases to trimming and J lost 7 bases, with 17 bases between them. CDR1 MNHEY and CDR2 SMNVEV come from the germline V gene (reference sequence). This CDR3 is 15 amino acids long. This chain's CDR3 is CASSKTGKGGEKLFF. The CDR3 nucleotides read TGTGCCAGCAGTAAAACAGGGAAAGGAGGTGAAAAACTGTTTTTT. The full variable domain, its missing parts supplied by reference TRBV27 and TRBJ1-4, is EAQVTQNPRYLITVTGKKLTVTCSQNMNHEYMSWYRQDPGLGLRQIYYSMNVEVTDKGDVPEGYKVSRKEKRNFPLILESPSPNQTSLYFCASSKTGKGGEKLFFGSGTQLSVL.

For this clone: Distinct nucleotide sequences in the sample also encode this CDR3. The CDR3 DNA sequence: TGCGCCAGCAGCTTGGTGTCGGACACTGAAGCTTTCTTT. This codes for CASSLVSDTEAFF. The chain carries TRBV5-1 and TRBJ1-1; the D is unclear. Germline V gene data show CDR1 as SGHRS and CDR2 as YFSETQ. V lost 0 bases, J lost 3 bases, and 6 bases lay in between. This CDR3 comprises 13 residues.

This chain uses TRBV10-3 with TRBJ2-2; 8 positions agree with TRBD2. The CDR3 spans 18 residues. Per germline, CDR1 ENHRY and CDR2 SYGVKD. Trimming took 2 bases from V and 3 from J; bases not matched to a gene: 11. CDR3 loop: CAISEGPFAGGYTGELFF. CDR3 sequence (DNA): TGTGCCATCAGTGAGGGGCCTTTTGCGGGAGGCTACACCGGGGAGCTGTTTTTT.

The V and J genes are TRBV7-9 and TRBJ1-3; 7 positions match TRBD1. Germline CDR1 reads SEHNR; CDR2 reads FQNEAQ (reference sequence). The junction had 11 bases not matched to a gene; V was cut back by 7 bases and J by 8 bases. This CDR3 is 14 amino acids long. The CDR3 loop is CASTYRDREDTIYF. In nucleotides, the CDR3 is TGTGCCAGCACTTACCGGGACAGAGAGGACACCATATATTTT.

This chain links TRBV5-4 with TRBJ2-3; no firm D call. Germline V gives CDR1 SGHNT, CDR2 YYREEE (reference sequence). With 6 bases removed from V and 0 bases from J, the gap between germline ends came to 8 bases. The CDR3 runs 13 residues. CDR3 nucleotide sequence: TGTGCCAGCAAAGCTGCTAGCACAGATACGCAGTATTTT. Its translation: CASKAASTDTQYF.

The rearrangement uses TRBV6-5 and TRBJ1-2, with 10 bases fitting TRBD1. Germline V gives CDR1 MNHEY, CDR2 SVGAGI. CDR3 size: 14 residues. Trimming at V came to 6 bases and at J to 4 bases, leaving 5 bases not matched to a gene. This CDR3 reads CASSATGGRYGYTF. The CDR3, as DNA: TGTGCCAGCAGCGCGACAGGGGGCCGCTATGGCTACACCTTC.

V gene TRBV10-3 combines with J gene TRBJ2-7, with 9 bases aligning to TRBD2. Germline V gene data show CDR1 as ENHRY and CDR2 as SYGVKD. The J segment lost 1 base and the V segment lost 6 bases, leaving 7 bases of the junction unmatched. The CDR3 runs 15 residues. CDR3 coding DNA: TGTGCCATCAGGAGTCTAGCGGGACCGTCCTACGAGCAGTACTTC. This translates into CAIRSLAGPSYEQYF.

In DNA form, the CDR3 reads TGTGCCAGCAGGGACCGACAGGGAAACACTGAAGCTTTCTTT. As protein: CASRDRQGNTEAFF. V and J are TRBV27 and TRBJ1-1; 7 bases are shared with TRBD1. Losses at the gene ends were 6 bases for V and 2 bases for J; bases not matched to a gene: 6. Germline assignment: CDR1 MNHEY and CDR2 SMNVEV (reference sequence). This CDR3 is built from 14 residues.

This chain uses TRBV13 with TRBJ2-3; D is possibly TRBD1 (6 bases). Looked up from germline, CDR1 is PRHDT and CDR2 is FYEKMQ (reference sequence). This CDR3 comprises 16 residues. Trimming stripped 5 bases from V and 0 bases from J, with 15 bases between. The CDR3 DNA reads TGTGCCAGCAGCCCATTTGGACAGACTAGCACAGATACGCAGTATTTT. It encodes CASSPFGQTSTDTQYF.

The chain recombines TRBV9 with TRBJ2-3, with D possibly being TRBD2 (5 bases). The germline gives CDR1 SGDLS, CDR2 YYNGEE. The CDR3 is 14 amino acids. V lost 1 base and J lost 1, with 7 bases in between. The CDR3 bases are TGTGCCAGCAGCGTAAGGACTGGCACAGATACGCAGTATTTT. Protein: CASSVRTGTDTQYF.

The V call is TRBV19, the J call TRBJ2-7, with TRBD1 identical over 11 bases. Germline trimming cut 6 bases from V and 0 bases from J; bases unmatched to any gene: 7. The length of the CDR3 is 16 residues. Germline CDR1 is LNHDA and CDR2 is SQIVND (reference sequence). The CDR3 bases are TGTGCCAGTAGCCCGACTGGGACAGGGGGCTCCTACGAGCAGTACTTC. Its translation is CASSPTGTGGSYEQYF.